This T cell receptor (beta chain) was recovered during a study of OX40 agonist ivuxolimab in advanced cancers. The study's findings and limits: On average, a greater number of expanded clones characterised CD8+ T cells relative to CD4+. Some nonresponders likewise displayed low normalized T-cell clonal expansion.

Sequenced by immunoSEQ multiplex PCR; TCRdb stores in-frame clones only, minus some. The sample has fewer than 15,000 clones; about 78% are singletons. This clone came up a few times. The antigen remains unidentified. The CDR3 spans 14 residues. Looked up from germline, CDR1 is MNHNS and CDR2 is SASEGT. After removal of 3 bases from V and 3 bases from J, the junction contained 4 bases not matched to a gene. The gene calls are TRBV6-1 and TRBJ2-7; 8 bases are shared with TRBD1. The clonotype originates from an adult with an advanced solid tumor such as melanoma, head and neck, liver or kidney cancer. Sample: CD4+ or CD8+ T cells sorted from blood, taken in a trial of the OX40 agonist ivuxolimab. CDR3 amino acids: CASSETGEGYEQYF. The CDR3 DNA is TGTGCCAGCAGTGAGACAGGGGAAGGCTACGAGCAGTACTTC.